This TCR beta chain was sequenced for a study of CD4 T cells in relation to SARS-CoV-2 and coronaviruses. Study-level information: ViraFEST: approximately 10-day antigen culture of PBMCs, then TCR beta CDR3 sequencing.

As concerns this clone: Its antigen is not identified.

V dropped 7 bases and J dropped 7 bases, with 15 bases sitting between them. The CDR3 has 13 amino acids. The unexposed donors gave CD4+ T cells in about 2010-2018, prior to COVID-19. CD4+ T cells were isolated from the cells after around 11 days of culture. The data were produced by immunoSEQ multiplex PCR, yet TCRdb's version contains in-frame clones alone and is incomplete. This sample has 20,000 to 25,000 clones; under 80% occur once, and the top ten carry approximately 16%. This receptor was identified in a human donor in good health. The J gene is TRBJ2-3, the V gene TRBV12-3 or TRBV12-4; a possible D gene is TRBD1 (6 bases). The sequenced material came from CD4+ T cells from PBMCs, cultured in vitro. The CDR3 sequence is CASIKVGTNTQYF. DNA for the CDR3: TGTGCCAGCATCAAGGTGGGGACAAATACGCAGTATTTT.